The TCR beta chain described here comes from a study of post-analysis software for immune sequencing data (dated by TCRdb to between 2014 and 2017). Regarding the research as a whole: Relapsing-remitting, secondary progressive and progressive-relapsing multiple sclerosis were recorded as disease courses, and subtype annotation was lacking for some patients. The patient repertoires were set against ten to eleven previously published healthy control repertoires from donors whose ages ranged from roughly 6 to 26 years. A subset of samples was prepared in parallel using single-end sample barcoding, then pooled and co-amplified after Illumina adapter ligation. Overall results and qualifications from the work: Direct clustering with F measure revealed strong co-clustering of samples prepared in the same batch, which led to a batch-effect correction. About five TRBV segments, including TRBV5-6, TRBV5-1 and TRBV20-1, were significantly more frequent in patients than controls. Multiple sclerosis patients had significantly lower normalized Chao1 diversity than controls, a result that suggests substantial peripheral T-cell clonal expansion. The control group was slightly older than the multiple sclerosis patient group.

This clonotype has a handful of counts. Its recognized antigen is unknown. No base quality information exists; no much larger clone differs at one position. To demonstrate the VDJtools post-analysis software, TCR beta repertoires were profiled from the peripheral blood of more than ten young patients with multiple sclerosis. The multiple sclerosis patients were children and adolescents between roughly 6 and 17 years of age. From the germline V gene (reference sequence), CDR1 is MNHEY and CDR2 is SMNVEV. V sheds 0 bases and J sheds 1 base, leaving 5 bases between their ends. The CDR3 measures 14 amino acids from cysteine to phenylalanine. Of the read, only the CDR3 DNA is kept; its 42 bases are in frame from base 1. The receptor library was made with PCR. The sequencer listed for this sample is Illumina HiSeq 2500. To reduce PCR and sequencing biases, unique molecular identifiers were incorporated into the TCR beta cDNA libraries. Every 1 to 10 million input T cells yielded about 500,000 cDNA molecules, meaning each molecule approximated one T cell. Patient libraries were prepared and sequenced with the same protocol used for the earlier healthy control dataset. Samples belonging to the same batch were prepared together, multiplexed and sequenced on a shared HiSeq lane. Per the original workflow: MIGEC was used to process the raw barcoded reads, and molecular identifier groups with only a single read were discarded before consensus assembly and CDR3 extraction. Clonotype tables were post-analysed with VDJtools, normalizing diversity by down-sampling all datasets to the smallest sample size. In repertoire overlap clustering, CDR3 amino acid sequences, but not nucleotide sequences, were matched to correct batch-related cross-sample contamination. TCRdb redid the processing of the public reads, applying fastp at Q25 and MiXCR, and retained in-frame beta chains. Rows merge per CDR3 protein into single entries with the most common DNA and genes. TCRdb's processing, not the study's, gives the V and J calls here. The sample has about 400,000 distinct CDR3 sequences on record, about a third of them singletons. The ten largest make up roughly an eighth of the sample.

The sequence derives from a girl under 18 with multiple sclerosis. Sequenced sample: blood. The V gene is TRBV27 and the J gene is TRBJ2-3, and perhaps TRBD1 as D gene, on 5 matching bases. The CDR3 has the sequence CASSLSTGTDTQYF. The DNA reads TGTGCCAGCAGTTTATCGACAGGCACAGATACGCAGTATTTT.